The 9 T cell receptor beta chains reported below all come from one sample, sequenced in a study of PD-1 blockade in classical Hodgkin lymphoma. Regarding time point: cycle 4 day 1 (C4D1), after less than seven weeks of nivolumab. All patients relapsed after autologous stem cell transplantation, and brentuximab vedotin exposure varied. PBMCs were thawed, and CD8+ T cells were then isolated from them by magnetic negative selection. Assay used: immunoSEQ multiplex PCR; TCRdb lists only in-frame clones, some missing. The sample shows approximately 8,400 clones, around 83% of them seen only once. Sample: CD8+ T cells from blood, taken before the fourth cycle of nivolumab. Every receptor here comes from a human donor with classical Hodgkin lymphoma.

J is TRBJ2-1 and V is TRBV6-5, with D possibly TRBD2 on 5 matching bases. Germline V gene lookup returns CDR1 MNHEY and CDR2 SVGAGI. The CDR3 spans 12 residues. V lost 2 bases, J lost 7 bases, and 6 bases lay in between. In DNA form, the CDR3 reads TGTGCCAGCAGTTACGGCGGGAATGAGCAGTTCTTC. It yields the protein CASSYGGNEQFF.

The genes are TRBV27 and TRBJ2-7; 7 bases align to TRBD1. The V gene end was trimmed by 3 bases and the J gene end by 7 bases; junction bases not matched to a gene: 15. Per germline, CDR1 MNHEY and CDR2 SMNVEV (reference sequence). This CDR3 contains 16 residues. The CDR3 spells CASSLLGETGLGEQYF. CDR3 nucleotides: TGTGCCAGCAGTTTGTTGGGTGAGACAGGGTTGGGAGAGCAGTACTTC.

The chain carries TRBV5-6 and TRBJ2-2; the D gene is possibly TRBD2 (7 bases). The V end was cut by 6 bases, the J end by 5 bases, with 17 bases between. The germline V gene encodes CDR1 SGHDT and CDR2 YYEEEE. This CDR3 is 15 amino acids long. The CDR3, as DNA: TGTGCCAGCACCCTCCAGGCGGGGGCTACCGGGGAGCTGTTTTTT. Amino acids: CASTLQAGATGELFF.

In regard to this clone: At the DNA level, this CDR3 is encoded by other sequences in the same sample as well. The rearrangement links TRBV6-5 to TRBJ1-5; possible D gene TRBD1, 5 bases. V lost 2 bases and J lost 7, with 9 bases in between. This CDR3 contains 13 residues. Germline V lookup: CDR1 MNHEY, CDR2 SVGAGI. The chain's CDR3 is CASSYRGGQPQHF. CDR3 DNA: TGTGCCAGCAGTTACAGGGGAGGGCAGCCCCAGCATTTT.

This chain joins TRBV25-1 and TRBJ1-1, with D possibly matching TRBD1 (5 bases). From germline, CDR1 is MGHDK and CDR2 SYGVNS. The CDR3 covers 14 residues. The germline V and J ends were trimmed by 3 bases and 4 bases, with 12 bases remaining between them. The CDR3 DNA reads as TGTGCCAGCAGTGAGGTGGGGGTCCTCACTGAAGCTTTCTTT. Translating gives CASSEVGVLTEAFF.

The sample holds a few counts of this clone. The rearrangement joins TRBV6-1 to TRBJ2-7; 8 bases match TRBD1. After removal of 6 bases from V and 6 bases from J, the junction contained 1 base not matched to a gene. There are 11 residues in the CDR3. Per germline, CDR1 MNHNS and CDR2 SASEGT. The CDR3 here is CASRTGGEQYF. The CDR3, as DNA: TGTGCCAGCAGAACAGGGGGCGAGCAGTACTTC.

This clone was counted only a few times. This CDR3 is also generated by other DNA sequences in the sample. The gene calls are TRBV25-1 and TRBJ1-3; unclear D gene. The CDR3 length is 14 residues. In germline, CDR1 is MGHDK, CDR2 SYGVNS. Trimming took off 5 bases at V and 0 bases at J, with 8 bases between the two ends. CDR3 in amino acids: CASSLGSSGNTIYF. The CDR3 DNA sequence: TGTGCCAGCAGTCTCGGATCCTCTGGAAACACCATATATTTT.

V usage is TRBV7-9 and J usage is TRBJ2-2; unclear D gene. V lost 2 bases to trimming and J lost 0 bases, with 13 bases between them. CDR3 size: 17 residues. Germline assignment: CDR1 SEHNR and CDR2 FQNEAQ (reference sequence). CDR3 bases: TGTGCCAGCAGCTTATCGGCGACTCACCCGAACACCGGGGAGCTGTTTTTT. It encodes CASSLSATHPNTGELFF. The full variable domain, rest sourced from reference TRBV7-9 and TRBJ2-2, is DTGVSQNPRHKITKRGQNVTFRCDPISEHNRLYWYRQTLGQGPEFLTYFQNEAQLEKSRLLSDRFSAERPKGSFSTLEIQRTEQGDSAMYLCASSLSATHPNTGELFFGEGSRLTVL.

The chain couples TRBV19 to TRBJ2-1, with D hard to call. CDR3 length: 19 amino acids. The germline CDR1 and CDR2 sequences are LNHDA and SQIVND (reference sequence). V lost 2 bases, J lost 0 bases, and 20 bases lay in between. The CDR3 is CASSISPGPSSLSYNEQFF. Written as DNA, the CDR3 is TGTGCCAGTAGTATATCTCCGGGCCCGTCCTCACTCTCCTACAATGAGCAGTTCTTC.